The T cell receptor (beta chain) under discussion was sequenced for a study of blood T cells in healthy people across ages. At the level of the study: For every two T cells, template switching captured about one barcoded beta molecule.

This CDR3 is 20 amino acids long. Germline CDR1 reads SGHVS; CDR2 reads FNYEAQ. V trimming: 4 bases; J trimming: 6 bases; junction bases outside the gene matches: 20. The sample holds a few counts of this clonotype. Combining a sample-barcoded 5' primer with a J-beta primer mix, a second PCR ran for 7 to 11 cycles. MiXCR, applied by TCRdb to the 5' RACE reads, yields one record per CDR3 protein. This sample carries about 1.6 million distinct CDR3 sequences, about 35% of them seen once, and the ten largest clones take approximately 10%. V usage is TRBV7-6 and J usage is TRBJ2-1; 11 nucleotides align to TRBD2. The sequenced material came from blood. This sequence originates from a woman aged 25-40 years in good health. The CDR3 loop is CASSSPPTGQFSGGANEQFF. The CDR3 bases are TGTGCCAGCAGCTCACCACCTACGGGACAATTTAGCGGGGGGGCCAATGAGCAGTTCTTC. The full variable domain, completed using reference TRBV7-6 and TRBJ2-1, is GAGVSQSPRYKVTKRGQDVALRCDPISGHVSLYWYRQALGQGPEFLTYFNYEAQQDKSGLPNDRFSAERPEGSISTLTIQRTEQRDSAMYRCASSSPPTGQFSGGANEQFFGPGTRLTVL.